The clone carrying this TCR beta chain has just a few counts. The antigen is unknown. Unique molecular identifiers were attached to individual cDNA molecules during library preparation. In the study's own analysis: Sample TCR totals centred on a median of about 100,000, ranging roughly 23,224 to 690,600. TCRdb re-called the 5' RACE reads through MiXCR, storing one row per CDR3 protein. The authors' filters were not applied to this entry. Of tens of thousands of distinct CDR3 sequences listed, about 15% are singletons. These data originate in a study of human T cells and chemical hapten exposure. The study, taken as a whole, reports: TCRs above 1 in 1000 frequency stayed constant with DPC sensitization.

Whole blood, unfractionated, served as the material for total RNA extraction. This clonotype was obtained from a female donor in good health.

This chain's CDR3 is CASSPGLAHNEQFF. CDR3 DNA: TGTGCCAGCAGCCCCGGACTAGCTCACAATGAGCAGTTCTTC. The chain recombines TRBV14 with TRBJ2-1, with 8 positions matching TRBD2. This CDR3 has 14 amino acids. Unmatched junction bases numbered 4, after V lost 4 bases and J lost 5 bases. Germline V gene sequence: CDR1 SGHDN, CDR2 FVKESK. Looking up the rest from reference TRBV14 and TRBJ2-1 gives the full variable domain: EAGVTQFPSHSVIEKGQTVTLRCDPISGHDNLYWYRRVMGKEIKFLLHFVKESKQDESGMPNNRFLAERTGGTYSTLKVQPAELEDSGVYFCASSPGLAHNEQFFGPGTRLTVL.